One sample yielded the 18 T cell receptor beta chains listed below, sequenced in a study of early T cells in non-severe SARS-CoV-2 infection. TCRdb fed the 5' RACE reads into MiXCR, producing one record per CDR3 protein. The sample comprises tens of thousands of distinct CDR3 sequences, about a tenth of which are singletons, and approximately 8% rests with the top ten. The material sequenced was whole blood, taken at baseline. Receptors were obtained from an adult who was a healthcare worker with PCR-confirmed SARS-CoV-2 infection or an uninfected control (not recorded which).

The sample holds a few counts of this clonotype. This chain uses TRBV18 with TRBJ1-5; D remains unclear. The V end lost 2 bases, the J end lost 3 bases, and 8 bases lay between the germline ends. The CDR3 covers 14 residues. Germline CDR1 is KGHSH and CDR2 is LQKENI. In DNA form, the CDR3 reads TGTGCCAGCTCACCAGTGGGTGCCAATCAGCCCCAGCATTTT. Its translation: CASSPVGANQPQHF.

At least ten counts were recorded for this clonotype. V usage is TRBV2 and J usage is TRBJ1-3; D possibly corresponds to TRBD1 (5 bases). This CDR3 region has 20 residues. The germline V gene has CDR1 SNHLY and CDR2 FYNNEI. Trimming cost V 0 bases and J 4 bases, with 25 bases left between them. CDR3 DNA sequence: TGTGCCAGCAGTGAAGCTGATAGCAGGGCCCGATTCCTGGGCGGAAACACCATATATTTT. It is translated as CASSEADSRARFLGGNTIYF.

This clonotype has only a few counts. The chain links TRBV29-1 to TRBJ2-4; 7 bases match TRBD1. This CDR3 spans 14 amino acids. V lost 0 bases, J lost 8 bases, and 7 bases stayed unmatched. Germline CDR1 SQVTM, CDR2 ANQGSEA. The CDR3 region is CSVEDRSGGDIQYF. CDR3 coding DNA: TGCAGCGTTGAAGATCGTTCAGGGGGTGACATTCAGTACTTC. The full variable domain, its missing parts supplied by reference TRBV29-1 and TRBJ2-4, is SAVISQKPSRDICQRGTSLTIQCQVDSQVTMMFWYRQQPGQSLTLIATANQGSEATYESGFVIDKFPISRPNLTFSTLTVSNMSPEDSSIYLCSVEDRSGGDIQYFGAGTRLSVL.

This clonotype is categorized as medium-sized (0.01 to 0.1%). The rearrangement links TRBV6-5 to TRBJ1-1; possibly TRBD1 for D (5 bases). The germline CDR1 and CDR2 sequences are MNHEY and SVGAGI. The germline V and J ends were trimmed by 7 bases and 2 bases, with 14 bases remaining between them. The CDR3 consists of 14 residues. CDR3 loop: CASMGIDRNTEAFF. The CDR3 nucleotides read TGTGCCAGCATGGGGATCGACAGAAACACTGAAGCTTTCTTT.

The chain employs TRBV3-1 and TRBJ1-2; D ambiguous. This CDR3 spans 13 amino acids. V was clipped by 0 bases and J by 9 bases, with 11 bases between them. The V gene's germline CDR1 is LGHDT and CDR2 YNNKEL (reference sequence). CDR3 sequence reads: CASSQDLQASYTF. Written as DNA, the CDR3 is TGTGCCAGCAGCCAAGATCTGCAAGCGAGCTACACCTTC. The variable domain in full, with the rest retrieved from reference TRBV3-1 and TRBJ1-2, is DTAVSQTPKYLVTQMGNDKSIKCEQNLGHDTMYWYKQDSKKFLKIMFSYNNKELIINETVPNRFSPKSPDKAHLNLHINSLELGDSAVYFCASSQDLQASYTFGSGTRLTVV.

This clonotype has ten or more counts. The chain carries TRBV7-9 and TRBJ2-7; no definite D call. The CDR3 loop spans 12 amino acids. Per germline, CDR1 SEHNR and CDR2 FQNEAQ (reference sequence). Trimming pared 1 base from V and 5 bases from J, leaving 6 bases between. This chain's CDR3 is CASSLEAHEQYF. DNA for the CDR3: TGTGCCAGCAGCTTAGAAGCGCACGAGCAGTACTTC.

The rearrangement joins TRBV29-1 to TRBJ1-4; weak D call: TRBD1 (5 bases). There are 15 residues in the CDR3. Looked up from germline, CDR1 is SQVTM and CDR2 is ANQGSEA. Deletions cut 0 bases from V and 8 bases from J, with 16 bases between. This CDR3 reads CSVEDGAGLEEKLFF. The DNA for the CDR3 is TGCAGCGTTGAAGATGGGGCAGGGTTAGAAGAAAAACTGTTTTTT.

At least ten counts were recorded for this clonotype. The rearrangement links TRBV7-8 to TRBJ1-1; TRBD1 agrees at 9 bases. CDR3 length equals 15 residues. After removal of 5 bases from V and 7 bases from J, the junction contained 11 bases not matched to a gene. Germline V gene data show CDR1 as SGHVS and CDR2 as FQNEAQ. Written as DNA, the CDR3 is TGTGCCAGCAGCCGTCCCGGGACAGGGATGGTTGAAGCTTTCTTT. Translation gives CASSRPGTGMVEAFF.

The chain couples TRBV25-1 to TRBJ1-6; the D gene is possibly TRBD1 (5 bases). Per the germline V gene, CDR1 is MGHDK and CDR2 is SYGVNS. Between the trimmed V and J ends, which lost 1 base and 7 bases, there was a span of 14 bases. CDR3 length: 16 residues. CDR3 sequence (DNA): TGTGCCAGCAGTGAATTAGGGGCGGACCTAAATTCACCCCTCCACTTT. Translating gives CASSELGADLNSPLHF.

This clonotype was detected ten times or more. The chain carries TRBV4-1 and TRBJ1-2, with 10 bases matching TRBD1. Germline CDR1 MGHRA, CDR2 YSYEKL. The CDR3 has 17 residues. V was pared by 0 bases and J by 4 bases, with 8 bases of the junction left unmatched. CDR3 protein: CASSQEGPTGGVYGYTF. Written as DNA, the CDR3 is TGCGCCAGCAGCCAAGAGGGGCCGACAGGGGGCGTCTATGGCTACACCTTC.

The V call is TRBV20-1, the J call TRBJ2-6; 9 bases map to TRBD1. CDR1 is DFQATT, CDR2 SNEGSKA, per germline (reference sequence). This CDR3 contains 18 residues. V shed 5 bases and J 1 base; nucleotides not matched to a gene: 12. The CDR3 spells CSAPTPGQGLSGANVLTF. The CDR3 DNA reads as TGCAGTGCTCCCACTCCGGGACAGGGACTATCTGGGGCCAACGTCCTGACTTTC.

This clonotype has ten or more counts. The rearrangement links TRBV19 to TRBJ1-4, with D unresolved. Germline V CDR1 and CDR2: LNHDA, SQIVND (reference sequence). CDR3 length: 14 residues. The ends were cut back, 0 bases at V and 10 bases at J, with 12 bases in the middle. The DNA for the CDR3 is TGTGCCAGTAGTATAGATTCAGTCCGTGGAAAACTGTTTTTT. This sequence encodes CASSIDSVRGKLFF.

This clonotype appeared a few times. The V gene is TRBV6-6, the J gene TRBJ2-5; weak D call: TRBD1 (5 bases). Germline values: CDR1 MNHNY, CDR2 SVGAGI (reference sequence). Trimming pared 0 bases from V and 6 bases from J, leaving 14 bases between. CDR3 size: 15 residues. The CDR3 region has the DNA TGTGCCAGCAGTTACTCGGATAGCAGGACAAAGACCCAGTACTTC. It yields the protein CASSYSDSRTKTQYF.

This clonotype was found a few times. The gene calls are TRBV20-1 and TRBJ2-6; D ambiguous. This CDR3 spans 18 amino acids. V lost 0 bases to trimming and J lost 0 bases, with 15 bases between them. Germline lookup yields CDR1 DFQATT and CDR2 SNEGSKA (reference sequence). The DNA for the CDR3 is TGCAGTGCTAGAGATGACGGAGCCGTTTACTCTGGGGCCAACGTCCTGACTTTC. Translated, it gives CSARDDGAVYSGANVLTF.

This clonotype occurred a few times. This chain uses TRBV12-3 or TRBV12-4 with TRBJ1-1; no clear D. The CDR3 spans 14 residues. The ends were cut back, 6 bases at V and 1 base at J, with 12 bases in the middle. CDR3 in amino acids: CASSRAPANTEAFF. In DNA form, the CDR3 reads TGTGCCAGCAGCCGGGCCCCAGCGAACACTGAAGCTTTCTTT.

The CDR3 loop is CASRLGAYYNSPLHF. CDR3 coding DNA: TGTGCCAGCCGATTGGGAGCTTACTATAATTCACCCCTCCACTTT. The rearrangement joins TRBV6-4 to TRBJ1-6, with unresolved D. Trimming removed 8 bases at V and 3 bases at J, with 14 bases between. Germline assignment: CDR1 MRHNA and CDR2 SNTAGT. The CDR3 runs to 15 residues.

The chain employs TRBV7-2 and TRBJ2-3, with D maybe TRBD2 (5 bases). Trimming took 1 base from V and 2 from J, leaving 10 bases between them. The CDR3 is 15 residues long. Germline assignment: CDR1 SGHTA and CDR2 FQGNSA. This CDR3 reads CASSLVDYHTDTQYF. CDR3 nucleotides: TGTGCCAGCAGCTTAGTAGACTACCACACAGATACGCAGTATTTT.

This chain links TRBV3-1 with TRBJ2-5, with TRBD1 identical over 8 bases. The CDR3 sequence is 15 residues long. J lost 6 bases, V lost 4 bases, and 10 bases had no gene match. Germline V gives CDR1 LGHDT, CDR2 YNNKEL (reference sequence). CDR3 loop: CASSLPLTGVQTQYF. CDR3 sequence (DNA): TGTGCCAGCAGCCTACCGCTGACAGGGGTGCAGACCCAGTACTTC.